This T cell receptor (beta chain) is from a study of shared clonotypes between healthy human individuals (dated by TCRdb to the early 2020s). In terms of the full investigation: A couple of women and a few men aged 18 to 49 years were included in the cohort. For each donor, CD4 naive and CD4 memory were each given three plates, CD8 naive was given two plates, and CD8 memory was given one plate. To estimate repertoire size and how much clonotype sharing occurs between individuals, the study deeply sequenced the blood TCR repertoires of 4 to 6 healthy adults. To increase sequencing depth and limit assay-specific biases, different laboratories used diverse techniques to prepare libraries and sequence TCR repertoires. Per donor, leukapheresis produced somewhere between about 0.8 and 9 billion PBMCs. The study at large found these results: Pairwise subsampling indicated that sequencing depth was expected to affect the degree of clonotype sharing among donors. Across several donors, approximately 4.6% of naive CD4, roughly 3.5% of naive CD8, about 2.3% of memory CD4, and 0.4% to 0.45% of memory CD8 clonotypes were shared. Because the study included a small number of donors, the genetic and exposure-history diversity represented was limited. Sampling was restricted to blood, and TCR repertoires in tissue are likely to differ from TCR repertoires in blood. Even with the large sequencing depth, rarefaction of the sorted-subset datasets indicated that sequencing was incomplete. Compared with non-shared clonotypes, clonotypes shared by all four sorted-subset donors had higher generation probabilities. Naive subsets generally had larger estimated clonotype richness than memory subsets did.

This clone was picked up a small number of times. This clone's antigen is unknown. Per-nucleotide qualities are absent, and no much larger clonotype sits a single base away. Healthy HIV-negative adults with no recently reported acute infections or vaccinations were included as donors. Every donor was a Caucasian adult residing in Nashville, Tennessee, USA. CD4+ T cells were enriched by magnetic negative selection, after which naive cells were positively selected on CD45RA and the negative fraction was taken as the memory subset. After blood collection by leukapheresis, PBMCs were isolated using Ficoll-Histopaque density gradient centrifugation and then cryopreserved in the vapor phase of liquid nitrogen. Analytical flow cytometry was used to check the purity and quantity of every magnetically sorted T cell population. From each sorted fraction, genomic DNA was isolated and quantified by UV absorbance on a Nanodrop 2000c.

The CDR3 runs 13 residues from the cysteine to the phenylalanine. The entry retains the CDR3 DNA only, 39 bases that are in frame from base 1. Taken from the germline V gene, the CDR1 and CDR2 loops are SGHDT and YYEEEE. V is cut by 1 base and J by 11 bases, and the space between the germline ends is 10 bases. TCR CDR3 regions were amplified from genomic DNA by multiplex PCR using the deep immunoSEQ assay. For each cell subset, the extracted genomic DNA was distributed evenly across all wells of several immunoSEQ 96-well plates, and each plate served as one replicate. Each replicate PCR for sorted subsets received 150 to 250 ng genomic DNA, equal to roughly 30,000 T cell genomes. The purified libraries were quantified using a Qubit 3.0 fluorometer, sized with a Bioanalyzer 2100, and then quantified again using the KAPA Library Quantification kit. Every immunoSEQ 96-well plate was sequenced on a dedicated single-read 150-cycle Illumina NextSeq 550 flow cell. The study's processing was this. Because only junctional sequences without quality scores were contained in the immunoSEQ output, filtering matching that applied to full-length reads could not be performed. To assign V/J genes and CDR3, sequences were annotated against IMGT germline references using PyIR, a Python wrapper for IgBLAST v1.9. Reads with weak V/J assignments (E-value above 1e-6), missing CDR3, stop codons, out-of-frame junctions, or ambiguous translated residues were removed. V3J clonotypes were defined by identical inferred V gene, J gene, and CDR3 amino acid sequence. Percentage overlap between repertoires was computed as shared unique clonotypes divided by the size of the smaller repertoire. Richness of each repertoire was evaluated using RTK rarefaction, the Chao1 estimator, and Recon v2.1 estimates of unobserved clonotypes. For all TCRbeta clonotypes obtained by the gDNA method from a few donors, generation probabilities were computed with OLGA. Held by TCRdb, this immuneACCESS table contains in-frame sequences only and omits some clones. Under half of the omission traces to an unresolved V gene where checked; the cause of the rest is unknown. V, J and clone size derive from that table, while D and trimming were established from the DNA sequence. In this sample the table shows 2,500,000 or so clones, about 92% of which occur a single time. The top ten clones comprise around 0.15% of the sample.

The chain is encoded by TRBV5-6 joined to TRBJ1-6; the D gene remains uncertain. The TCR was taken from a man aged 18 to 29 in good health. The specimen sequenced was naive CD4+ T cells sorted from blood. What the cell subset or site label conveys for this sample: CD45RA+ positively selected. The sequenced DNA is TGTGCCAGCAGCTTGCAGGCAGTAGCACCCCTCCACTTT. Its protein is CASSLQAVAPLHF. The variable domain in full, with residues beyond the CDR3 obtained from the reference TRBV5-6 and TRBJ1-6 genes, is DAGVTQSPTHLIKTRGQQVTLRCSPKSGHDTVSWYQQALGQGPQFIFQYYEEEERQRGNFPDRFSGHQFPNYSSELNVNALLLGDSALYLCASSLQAVAPLHFGNGTRLTVT.